A selection of T cell receptor beta chains follows, all from one sample in a study of shared clonotypes between healthy human individuals. The data were produced by immunoSEQ multiplex PCR, yet TCRdb's version contains in-frame clones alone and is incomplete. This sample has about 2.4 million clones, with 93% found just once. Sequenced material: naive CD4+ T cells from PBMCs. Source of these receptors: a man aged 18 to 29 in good health. Some clones in this sample may be carry-over from other donors' samples. Each CDR3 is given with its conserved first and last residue. D genes are given only for firm matches. Clone size is not always given. Where it is, it says once, few, many or a class for expanded clones.

size	J	D	V	DNA	CDR3
.	TRBJ2-5	TRBD1	TRBV28	TGTGCCAGCAGAACAGGGGGCGGAGAGACCCAGTACTTC	CASRTGGGETQYF
.	TRBJ1-2	.	TRBV27	TGTGCCAGCAGTTTACCATGGACGGTTCCAGACACCTTC	CASSLPWTVPDTF
.	TRBJ1-4	TRBD1	TRBV9	TGTGCCAGCAGCTCAGAGGGGGCGCGGGGTGAAAAACTGTTTTTT	CASSSEGARGEKLFF
.	TRBJ2-2	TRBD2	TRBV2	TGTGCCAGCAGTGTCAAGCGGGGCGCGAACACCGGGGAGCTGTTTTTT	CASSVKRGANTGELFF
once	TRBJ2-2	.	TRBV7-3	TGTGCCAGCAGCCGGGCGGACGGGAGACACACCGGGGAGCTGTTTTTT	CASSRADGRHTGELFF
.	TRBJ2-3	.	TRBV7-2	TGTGCCAGCAGCTTAGAGTTCGCTAGCACAGATACGCAGTATTTT	CASSLEFASTDTQYF
.	TRBJ2-3	.	TRBV4-3	TGCGCCAGCGGGAGGCGGGTTCGGGATATGAATACGCAGTATTTT	CASGRRVRDMNTQYF
.	TRBJ1-5	.	TRBV11-2	TGTGCCAGCAGCTTAGTCGCGCAGGCACTAGGGCCCCAGCATTTT	CASSLVAQALGPQHF
once	TRBJ2-5	TRBD2	TRBV27	TGTGCCAGCAGCCTACTAGGACTAGCGGGAGAGTATGGTGTGGAGACCCAGTACTTC	CASSLLGLAGEYGVETQYF
.	TRBJ1-1	.	TRBV7-9	TGTGCCAGCAGCTTAGCTAGACGACAGACCCTGAACACTGAAGCTTTCTTT	CASSLARRQTLNTEAFF
.	TRBJ2-7	TRBD2	TRBV5-4	TGTGCCAGCAATCCTAGCGGGCGAGGGAACTACGAGCAGTACTTC	CASNPSGRGNYEQYF
once	TRBJ1-5	.	TRBV4-2	TGTGCCAGCAGCCAAGGGGGGAATCAGCCCCAGCATTTT	CASSQGGNQPQHF
.	TRBJ2-5	TRBD2	TRBV9	TGTGCCAGCAGCAAATCAGCGGGAGTCTGGGAGACCCAGTACTTC	CASSKSAGVWETQYF
.	TRBJ1-2	.	TRBV7-9	TGTGCCAGCAGCCCGCCCCGTGGGGATGATGGCTACACCTTC	CASSPPRGDDGYTF
.	TRBJ2-2	TRBD2	TRBV5-4	TGTGCCAGCAGAACCGGGACTAGCGGCCCGAACACCGGGGAGCTGTTTTTT	CASRTGTSGPNTGELFF